Sequencing of this TCR beta chain was carried out in a study of blood T cell repertoires in COVID-19 (dated by TCRdb to 2020 to 2022). Background on the whole study: Collaborator samples came from the United States, Italy and Spain and covered acute and convalescent phases of COVID-19. The prospective study material was composed of cDNA or gDNA derived from T cells, B-cell-depleted T cells, or PBMCs. The dataset comprised deeply sampled blood TCRbeta repertoires from subjects exposed to, actively infected with, or recovered from COVID-19. The repertoires were released in a freely available public database meant as a resource for research on the immune response to SARS-CoV-2. The samples were drawn from two sources: the first 160 participants of the ongoing ImmuneRACE study, and fewer than 1,500 subjects contributed by 6 global collaborators. A de-identified subject ID, COVID-19 status, age in years and sex were almost always included in the sample metadata. Where available, HLA class I and class II types were taken from metadata supplied by the sample provider and were not determined by assay-based typing.

Here is what the overall study found, with its caveats: The amount of clinical and demographic metadata varied by source and participant and was provided uncurated.

As for this clone: Its antigen is currently not known. Per-base qualities were not stored, and no clone one base away is much larger.

The immunoSEQ Assay, a bias-controlled multiplex PCR, was used to amplify TCRbeta CDR3 regions from genomic DNA. In the authors' own workflow: The number of nucleated cells in each sample was estimated from the amplification of reference gene primers within the assay. To quantify the absolute abundance of each unique TCRbeta CDR3 rearrangement, sequence reads were collapsed and filtered. For each sample, productive Simpson clonality was calculated as the square root of Simpson's diversity index over productive rearrangements. The source is immuneACCESS, and TCRdb retained only in-frame sequences with V and J called. Part of the clones is not carried over; for the studies checked, unresolved V genes explain less than half of this, and the remainder is unexplained. That table is the source of V, J and clone size, and D and trimming were worked out from the DNA. Recorded for this sample are a few hundred thousand clones; approximately 91% of them occurred a single time. The top ten clones comprise 1.4% to 1.5% of the sample.

In the prospective study, participants were roughly 18 to 95 years old, resided in about two dozen geographic areas of the United States, and were enrolled through a virtual design. In the prospective study, participants were assigned to cohorts based on the clinical history participants reported in a screening survey and a study questionnaire. Exposed participants had been in contact, within 2 weeks of entering the study, with a person who had a PCR-confirmed or clinician-diagnosed case of COVID-19. In the prospective study, whole blood, serum and a nasopharyngeal or oropharyngeal swab were collected from each participant by mobile phlebotomists. Over a roughly two-month period, participants in the prospective study had the option of providing additional blood draws and questionnaires. Before DNA extraction, prospective study blood samples were shipped either frozen or at room temperature. The TCR originated in a woman between 18 and 29 years old who had been exposed to COVID-19. Sequencing was carried out using PBMCs or T cells enriched from blood (not recorded which).

The CDR3 reads CASSLAAAKSGEAFF. The DNA is as follows: TGTGCCAGCAGCTTAGCCGCCGCGAAGAGCGGAGAAGCTTTCTTT. The chain links TRBV7-9 with TRBJ1-1; no confident D gene assignment can be made. CDR1 and CDR2 were assigned from the germline V gene (reference sequence) as SEHNR and FQNEAQ. The V end loses 0 bases and the J end loses 8 bases, and a stretch of 16 bases separates them. The CDR3, cysteine through phenylalanine, is 15 amino acids long. Kept here is only the CDR3 DNA, which spans 45 bases and is read in frame from base 1.